A single T cell receptor (beta chain) is shown here with its context. The CDR3 consists of 12 residues. Trimming left V 1 base short and J 7 bases short, with 6 bases between. Germline values: CDR1 SGHDT, CDR2 YYEEEE. The sample belongs to a study of blood T cell repertoires in COVID-19. Overall study: COVID-19 samples from acute and convalescent phases originated in the United States, Italy and Spain.

Measured with immunoSEQ multiplex PCR; TCRdb has only the in-frame clones, and not every one. The sample includes more than 85,000 clones, roughly 85% seen only once; the top ten take more than 30%. Sequencing input: peripheral blood. The receptor was isolated from an elderly man with acute or convalescent COVID-19. V and J are TRBV5-6 and TRBJ2-1; possible D gene TRBD2, 5 bases. The CDR3 DNA sequence: TGTGCCAGCAGCTTGACGGGAAATGAGCAGTTCTTC. This gives the protein CASSLTGNEQFF.